This TCR beta chain was observed in a study of vaccination effects on CD4 cells after COVID-19. About this clone: Its antigen is currently unknown.

Sequenced by immunoSEQ multiplex PCR; TCRdb stores in-frame clones only, minus some. The table lists tens of thousands of clones, roughly three quarters of them singletons. Viral peptide pools were used in the ViraFEST assay to expand antigen-specific CD4+ T cells, and sequencing came afterward. The culture ran for nine to ten days, and then CD4+ T cells were isolated. Two-dose BNT162b2 or mRNA-1273 vaccination was given to participants. Sequencing used CD4+ T cells from PBMCs cultured with HCoV-OC43 spike peptides, obtained after COVID-19 vaccination. Subset given: HCoV-OC43 spike overlapping peptide pool stimulation. The sequence came from a human donor who received a COVID-19 vaccine.

The CDR3 is CASSYKRRNTEAFF. CDR3 nucleotide sequence: TGTGCCAGCAGTTATAAAAGGAGGAACACTGAAGCTTTCTTT. This rearrangement joins TRBV6-5 to TRBJ1-1; D unclear. V lost 3 bases to trimming and J lost 1 base, with 9 bases between them. CDR1 is MNHEY, CDR2 SVGAGI, per germline. This CDR3 is 14 amino acids long.